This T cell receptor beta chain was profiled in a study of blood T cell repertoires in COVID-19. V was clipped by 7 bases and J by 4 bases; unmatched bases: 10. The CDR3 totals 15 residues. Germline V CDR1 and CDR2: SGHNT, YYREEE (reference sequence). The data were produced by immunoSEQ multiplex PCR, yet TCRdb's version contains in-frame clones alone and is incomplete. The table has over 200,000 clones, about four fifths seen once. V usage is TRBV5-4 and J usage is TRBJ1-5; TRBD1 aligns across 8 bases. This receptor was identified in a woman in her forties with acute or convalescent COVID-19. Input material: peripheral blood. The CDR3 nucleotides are TGTGCCAGCCCATGGACAGGGTCGGCAAATCAGCCCCAGCATTTT. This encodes CASPWTGSANQPQHF. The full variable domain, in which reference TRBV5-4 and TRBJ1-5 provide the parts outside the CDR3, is ETGVTQSPTHLIKTRGQQVTLRCSSQSGHNTVSWYQQALGQGPQFIFQYYREEENGRGNFPPRFSGLQFPNYSSELNVNALELDDSALYLCASPWTGSANQPQHFGDGTRLSIL.